This TCR beta chain was observed in a study of CD8+CD57+ T cells in acquired aplastic anemia. Previously, flow cytometry had revealed CD8+CD57+ cell expansion in the patients chosen for sequencing. No therapy had been given to the patients at the time of blood sampling. Both TCR beta VDJ combination and CDR3 sequence profiling were carried out. Genomic DNA was the template for this profiling. TCRdb redid the calling of the reads with MiXCR, one entry per CDR3 protein. This table holds some 120,000 distinct CDR3 sequences, almost 40% found once. In the case of this clonotype: The antigen remains undetermined.

Broader study findings: Patients and controls shared approximately 30 CD8+ CDR3 sequences.

The CDR3 runs to 13 residues. Per the germline V gene, CDR1 is DFQATT and CDR2 is SNEGSKA (reference sequence). V lost 6 bases and J lost 10; bases outside the gene matches: 9. Specimen: sorted CD4+, CD8+, or CD8+CD57+ T cells (not recorded which) from PBMCs. The sequence derives from a human donor with aplastic anemia. The chain links TRBV20-1 to TRBJ1-6; 7 bases match TRBD1. The CDR3 sequence: CSARQGSGSPLHF. Here the CDR3 DNA reads TGCAGTGCAAGACAGGGATCTGGGTCACCCCTCCACTTT.